This T cell receptor beta chain derives from a study of blood T cell repertoires in COVID-19. Sequencing used immunoSEQ multiplex PCR; TCRdb keeps in-frame clones, though not all of them. The sample has fewer than 250,000 clones; about 89% are singletons. Sequenced sample: peripheral blood. This clonotype was obtained from a woman between 40 and 50 years old with acute or convalescent COVID-19.

The CDR3 here is CASSLFTGGLISDTQYF. As DNA, the CDR3 is TGTGCCAGCAGTTTATTTACGGGGGGCCTAATTTCAGATACGCAGTATTTT. The V call is TRBV27, the J call TRBJ2-3; perhaps TRBD2 as D (7 bases). The CDR3 contains 17 residues. The germline V and J ends were trimmed by 1 base and 4 bases, with 18 bases remaining between them. The germline V gene encodes CDR1 MNHEY and CDR2 SMNVEV (reference sequence).